This entry is about one T cell receptor beta chain. The CDR3 loop spans 13 amino acids. The germline V gene encodes CDR1 LGHDT and CDR2 YNNKEL (reference sequence). Trimming removed 0 bases at V and 4 bases at J, with 7 bases between. The sample is drawn from a study of T cell responses to AZD1222 COVID-19 vaccine. Produced via immunoSEQ multiplex PCR; TCRdb's table is partial and in-frame only. This table holds 100,000 to 150,000 clones, just over 90% found once. The chain employs TRBV3-1 (or the pseudogene TRBV3-2) and TRBJ2-7, with D uncertain. This specimen consisted of peripheral blood, obtained on day 0 of AZD1222 vaccination. The TCR originated in an adult in good health. This chain's CDR3 is CASSQEGFYEQYF. For the CDR3, the DNA is TGTGCCAGCAGCCAAGAAGGGTTTTACGAGCAGTACTTC.